The clone carrying this TCR beta chain was recorded many times. What it binds is unknown. This entry is derived from a study of regulatory T cells in long-lasting Graves disease. The wider study: New Graves' disease cases had less than 3 months of antithyroid drugs. Study-wide points: Persistent patients shared some 2,500 public clonotypes among themselves. Newly diagnosed patients shared fewer, at approximately 970. Persistent disease exhibited a predilection for TRBV28, TRBJ1-2 and TRBJ2-5.

Germline CDR1 reads SNHLY; CDR2 reads FYNNEI. V dropped 5 bases and J dropped 0 bases, with 8 bases sitting between them. The CDR3 totals 15 residues. The time point denotes: newly diagnosed GD, antithyroid drugs for less than 3 months. RNA isolated from PBMCs was used to make the TCR library. The authors drew patients from an endocrinology department in Xi'an, China. CDR3 regions were amplified by Arm-PCR using iRepertoire HTBI primers to build TCR beta libraries. MiXCR, run by TCRdb on the multiplex PCR reads, gives a single entry per CDR3 protein. The sample yields around 400,000 distinct CDR3 sequences, 15% seen once.

This sample comprised peripheral blood mononuclear cells (PBMCs), obtained at new diagnosis, from a patient treated with antithyroid drugs. The chain carries TRBV2 and TRBJ1-6; D is unresolved. This TCR came from a female donor with Graves disease. As DNA, the CDR3 is TGTGCCAGCAGTCCAGGACGCTCCTATAATTCACCCCTCCACTTT. As protein: CASSPGRSYNSPLHF.